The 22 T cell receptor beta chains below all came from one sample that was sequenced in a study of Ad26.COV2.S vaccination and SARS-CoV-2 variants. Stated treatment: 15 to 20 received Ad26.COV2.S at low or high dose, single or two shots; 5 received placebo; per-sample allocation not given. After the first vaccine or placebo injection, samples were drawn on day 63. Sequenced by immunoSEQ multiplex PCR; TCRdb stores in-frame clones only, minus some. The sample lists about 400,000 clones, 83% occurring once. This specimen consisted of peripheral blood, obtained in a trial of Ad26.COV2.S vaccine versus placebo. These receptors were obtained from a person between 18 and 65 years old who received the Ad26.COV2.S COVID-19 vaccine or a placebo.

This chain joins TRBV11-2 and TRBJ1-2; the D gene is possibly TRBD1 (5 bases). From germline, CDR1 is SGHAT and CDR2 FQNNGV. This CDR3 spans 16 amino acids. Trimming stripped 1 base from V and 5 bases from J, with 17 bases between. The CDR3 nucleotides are TGTGCCAGCAGCTTAGGTGGGATGGGACCCGTTTATGGCTACACCTTC. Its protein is CASSLGGMGPVYGYTF. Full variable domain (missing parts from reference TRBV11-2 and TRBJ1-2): EAGVAQSPRYKIIEKRQSVAFWCNPISGHATLYWYQQILGQGPKLLIQFQNNGVVDDSQLPKDRFSAERLKGVDSTLKIQPAKLEDSAVYLCASSLGGMGPVYGYTFGSGTRLTVV.

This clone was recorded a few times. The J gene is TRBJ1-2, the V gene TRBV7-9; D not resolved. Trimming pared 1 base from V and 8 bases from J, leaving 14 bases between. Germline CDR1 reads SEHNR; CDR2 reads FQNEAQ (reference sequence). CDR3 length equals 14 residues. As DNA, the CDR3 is TGTGCCAGCAGCTTAGGGAAGGAGTATCACGGCTACACCTTC. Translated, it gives CASSLGKEYHGYTF.

The CDR3 nucleotides are TGCAGCGGGGAAGGCAGTCCGAGCTCCTACAATGAGCAGTTCTTC. This gives the protein CSGEGSPSSYNEQFF. The chain carries TRBV29-1 and TRBJ2-1; no firm D call. V was pared by 7 bases and J by 0 bases, with 16 bases between. Germline V gene sequence: CDR1 SQVTM, CDR2 ANQGSEA. The CDR3 is 15 amino acids.

The CDR3 DNA reads TGTGCCAGCCGCAGCGGGGGTGAGACCCAGTACTTC. Its translation is CASRSGGETQYF. The V and J genes are TRBV3-1 (or the pseudogene TRBV3-2) and TRBJ2-5; the match to TRBD2 covers 8 bases. Germline-derived CDR1 and CDR2 are LGHDT and YNNKEL (reference sequence). The length of the CDR3 is 12 residues. The V segment lost 8 bases and the J segment 5 bases; nucleotides outside the gene matches: 4.

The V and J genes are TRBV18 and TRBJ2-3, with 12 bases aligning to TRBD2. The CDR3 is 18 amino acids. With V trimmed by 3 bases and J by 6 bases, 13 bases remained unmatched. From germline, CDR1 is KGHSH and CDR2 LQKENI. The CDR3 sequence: CASSPWTSGAISLDTQYF. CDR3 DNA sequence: TGTGCCAGCTCACCCTGGACTAGCGGGGCCATTTCTTTGGATACGCAGTATTTT.

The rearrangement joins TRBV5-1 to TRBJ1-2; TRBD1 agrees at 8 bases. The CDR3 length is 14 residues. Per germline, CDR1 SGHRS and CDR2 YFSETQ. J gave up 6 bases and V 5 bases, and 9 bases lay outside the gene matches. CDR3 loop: CASRLGTGKHGYTF. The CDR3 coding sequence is TGCGCCAGCAGGCTCGGGACAGGTAAACATGGCTACACCTTC. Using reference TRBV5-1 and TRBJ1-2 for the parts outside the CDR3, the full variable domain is KAGVTQTPRYLIKTRGQQVTLSCSPISGHRSVSWYQQTPGQGLQFLFEYFSETQRNKGNFPGRFSGRQFSNSRSEMNVSTLELGDSALYLCASRLGTGKHGYTFGSGTRLTVV.

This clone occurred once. The CDR3 DNA reads as TGTGCCAGCAGTTTGACTAGCGGACTCTACGAGCAGTACTTC. Protein: CASSLTSGLYEQYF. J is TRBJ2-7 and V is TRBV6-5; 9 nucleotides line up with TRBD2. J lost 3 bases, V lost 4 bases, and 4 bases had no gene match. Germline assignment: CDR1 MNHEY and CDR2 SVGAGI. The CDR3 is 14 residues long.

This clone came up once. The CDR3 DNA follows: TGTGCCAGCAGCCCCCCGAGCTCCTACAATGAGCAGTTCTTC. It is translated as CASSPPSSYNEQFF. The chain employs TRBV9 and TRBJ2-1; D gene unclear. The CDR3 has 14 residues. V was cut by 4 bases and J by 0 bases, with 8 bases left in between. CDR1 is SGDLS and CDR2 is YYNGEE in the germline V gene.

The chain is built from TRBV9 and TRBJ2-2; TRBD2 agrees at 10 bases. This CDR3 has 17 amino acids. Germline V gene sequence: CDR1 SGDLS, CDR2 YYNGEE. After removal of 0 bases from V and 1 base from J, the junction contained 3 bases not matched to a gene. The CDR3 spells CASSVASGGLNTGELFF. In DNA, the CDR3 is TGTGCCAGCAGCGTAGCTAGCGGGGGACTGAACACCGGGGAGCTGTTTTTT.

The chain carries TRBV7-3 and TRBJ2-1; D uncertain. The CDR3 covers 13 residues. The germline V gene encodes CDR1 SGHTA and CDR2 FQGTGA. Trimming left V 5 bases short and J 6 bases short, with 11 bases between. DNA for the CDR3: TGTGCCAGCAGCCGCGGTGTAACCAATGAGCAGTTCTTC. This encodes CASSRGVTNEQFF.

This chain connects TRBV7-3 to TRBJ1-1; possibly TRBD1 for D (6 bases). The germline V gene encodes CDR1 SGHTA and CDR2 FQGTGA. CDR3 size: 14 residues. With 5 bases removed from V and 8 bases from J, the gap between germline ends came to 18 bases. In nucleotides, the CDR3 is TGTGCCAGCAGCCCAAACCCCTCGCAGGGGGAAGCTTTCTTT. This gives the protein CASSPNPSQGEAFF.

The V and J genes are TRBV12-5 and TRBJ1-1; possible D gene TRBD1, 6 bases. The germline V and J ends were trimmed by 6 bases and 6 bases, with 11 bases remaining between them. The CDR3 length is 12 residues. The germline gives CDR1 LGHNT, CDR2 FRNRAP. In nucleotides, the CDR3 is TGTGCTAGTGGGCAAAGGGGGGCTGAAGCTTTCTTT. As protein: CASGQRGAEAFF.

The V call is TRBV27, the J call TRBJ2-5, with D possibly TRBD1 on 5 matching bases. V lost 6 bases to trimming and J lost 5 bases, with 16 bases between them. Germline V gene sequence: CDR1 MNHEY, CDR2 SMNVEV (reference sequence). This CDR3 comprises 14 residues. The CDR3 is CASRPFGHRETQYF. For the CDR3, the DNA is TGTGCCAGCAGACCCTTCGGACATCGGGAGACCCAGTACTTC.

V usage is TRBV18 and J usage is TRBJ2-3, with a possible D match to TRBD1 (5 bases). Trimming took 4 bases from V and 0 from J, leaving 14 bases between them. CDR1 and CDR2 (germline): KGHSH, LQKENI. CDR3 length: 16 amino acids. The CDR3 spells CASSLTGFTSTDTQYF. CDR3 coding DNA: TGTGCCAGCTCACTTACAGGTTTTACTAGCACAGATACGCAGTATTTT.

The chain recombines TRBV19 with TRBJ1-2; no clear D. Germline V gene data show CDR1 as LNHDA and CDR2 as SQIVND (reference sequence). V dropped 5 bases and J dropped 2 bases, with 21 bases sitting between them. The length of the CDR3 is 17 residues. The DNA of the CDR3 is TGTGCCAGTAGTCCCTACGAATTCCTGGTCCGGAACTATGGCTACACCTTC. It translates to CASSPYEFLVRNYGYTF. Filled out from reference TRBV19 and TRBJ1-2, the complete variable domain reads DGGITQSPKYLFRKEGQNVTLSCEQNLNHDAMYWYRQDPGQGLRLIYYSQIVNDFQKGDIAEGYSVSREKKESFPLTVTSAQKNPTAFYLCASSPYEFLVRNYGYTFGSGTRLTVV.

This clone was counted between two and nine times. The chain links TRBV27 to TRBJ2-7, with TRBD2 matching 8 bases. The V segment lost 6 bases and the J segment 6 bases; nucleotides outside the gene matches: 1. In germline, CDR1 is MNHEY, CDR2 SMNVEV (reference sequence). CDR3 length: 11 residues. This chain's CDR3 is CASRAGVEQYF. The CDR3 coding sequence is TGTGCCAGCAGAGCGGGAGTCGAGCAGTACTTC.

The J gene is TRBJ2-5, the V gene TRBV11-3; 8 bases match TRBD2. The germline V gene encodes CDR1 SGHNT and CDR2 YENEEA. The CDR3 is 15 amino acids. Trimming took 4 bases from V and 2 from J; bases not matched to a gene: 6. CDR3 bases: TGTGCCAGCAGCTCCGGTTCGGGGGGGCAAGAGACCCAGTACTTC. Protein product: CASSSGSGGQETQYF.

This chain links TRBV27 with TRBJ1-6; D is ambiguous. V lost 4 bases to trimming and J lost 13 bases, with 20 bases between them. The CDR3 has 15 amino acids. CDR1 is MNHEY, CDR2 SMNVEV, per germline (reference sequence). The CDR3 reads CASSSSVAVGNPLHF. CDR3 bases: TGTGCCAGCAGTTCCTCCGTGGCAGTGGGGAATCCCCTCCACTTT.

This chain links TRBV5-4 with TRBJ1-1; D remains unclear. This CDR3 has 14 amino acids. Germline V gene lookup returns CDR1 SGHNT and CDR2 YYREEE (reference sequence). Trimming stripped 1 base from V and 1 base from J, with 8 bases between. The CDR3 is CASSLFPWNTEAFF. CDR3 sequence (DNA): TGTGCCAGCAGCTTGTTCCCTTGGAACACTGAAGCTTTCTTT.

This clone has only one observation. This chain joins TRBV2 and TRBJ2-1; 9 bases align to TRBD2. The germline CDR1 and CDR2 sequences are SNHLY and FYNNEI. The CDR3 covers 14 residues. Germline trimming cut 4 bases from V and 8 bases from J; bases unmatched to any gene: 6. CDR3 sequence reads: CASSVASGIDEQFF. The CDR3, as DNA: TGTGCCAGCAGTGTGGCTAGCGGGATCGATGAGCAGTTCTTC.

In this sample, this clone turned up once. The CDR3 is CASSYSTGQTTYEQYF. CDR3 coding DNA: TGTGCCAGCAGTTACTCCACGGGACAGACGACCTACGAGCAGTACTTC. V and J are TRBV6-5 and TRBJ2-7; 7 bases are shared with TRBD1. Germline-derived CDR1 and CDR2 are MNHEY and SVGAGI. Trimming at V came to 0 bases and at J to 2 bases, leaving 7 bases not matched to a gene. The CDR3 sequence is 16 residues long.

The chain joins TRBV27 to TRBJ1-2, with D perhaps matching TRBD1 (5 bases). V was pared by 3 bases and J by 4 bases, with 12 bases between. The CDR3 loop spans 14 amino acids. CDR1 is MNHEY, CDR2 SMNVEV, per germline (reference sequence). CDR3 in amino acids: CASSLEGAGYGYTF. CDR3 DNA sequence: TGTGCCAGCAGTTTGGAAGGGGCCGGCTATGGCTACACCTTC.